The 32 T cell receptor beta chains given below trace back to one sample, sequenced in a study of cytotoxic CD8 clonotypes in ibrutinib-treated CLL. Generated by immunoSEQ multiplex PCR, the TCRdb table keeps only in-frame clones and is missing some. The sample has about 150,000 clones, about 75% seen once. Sequences were derived from PBMCs, sampled after 24 months of ibrutinib treatment. Receptors were obtained from a human donor with chronic lymphocytic leukemia.

This clone was detected a few times. The rearrangement uses TRBV28 and TRBJ1-2; possible D gene TRBD1, 5 bases. The CDR3 runs 11 residues. Germline loops: CDR1 MDHEN, CDR2 SYDVKM. The V end lost 7 bases, the J end lost 5 bases, and 8 bases lay between the germline ends. The CDR3 region is CASMGGYGYTF. The CDR3 DNA reads as TGTGCCAGCATGGGGGGATATGGCTACACCTTC.

The chain uses TRBV14 and TRBJ2-6; D may correspond to TRBD1 or TRBD2 (7 bases each). Germline CDR1 SGHDN, CDR2 FVKESK. This CDR3 region has 15 residues. V lost 4 bases and J lost 6, with 13 bases in between. CDR3 sequence reads: CASSPGGAAANVLTF. CDR3 sequence (DNA): TGTGCCAGCAGCCCAGGGGGGGCGGCGGCCAACGTCCTGACTTTC.

This clone has only a few counts. The CDR3 DNA reads TGTGCCAGCAGCTTTTTGGGTCGAGAGACCCAGTACTTC. This codes for CASSFLGRETQYF. The chain links TRBV11-1 to TRBJ2-5, with D hard to call. This CDR3 is 13 amino acids long. Germline V CDR1 and CDR2: SGHAT, FQDESV (reference sequence). The V and J ends lost 3 bases and 4 bases respectively, with 9 bases between them.

This clone was observed at least ten times. The genes are TRBV7-2 and TRBJ2-6, with D hard to call. The germline gives CDR1 SGHTA, CDR2 FQGNSA. V was cut by 5 bases and J by 4 bases, with 9 bases left in between. The CDR3 runs 14 residues. CDR3 residues: CASSTPGGANVLTF. The CDR3 DNA reads TGTGCCAGCAGCACCCCCGGGGGGGCCAACGTCCTGACTTTC.

This rearrangement joins TRBV7-9 to TRBJ2-7, with TRBD2 as a possible D gene (6 bases). Germline CDR1 is SEHNR and CDR2 is FQNEAQ (reference sequence). Trimming took 4 bases from V and 0 from J, leaving 16 bases between them. The CDR3 totals 16 residues. The CDR3 loop is CASSSPPEGSSYEQYF. The CDR3 region has the DNA TGTGCCAGCAGCTCCCCCCCGGAGGGGAGCTCCTACGAGCAGTACTTC.

This clone was counted a few times. The V gene is TRBV30, the J gene TRBJ1-5; D possibly corresponds to TRBD1 (5 bases). This CDR3 has 15 residues. Germline V CDR1 and CDR2: GTSNPN, SVGIG (reference sequence). V gave up 0 bases and J gave up 2 bases, with 11 bases separating them. The CDR3 DNA is TGTGCCTGGAGTGTAGGGTCGGGGGGCAATCAGCCCCAGCATTTT. Amino acids: CAWSVGSGGNQPQHF.

The chain employs TRBV28 and TRBJ2-1; TRBD2 might be the D (6 bases). The length of the CDR3 is 13 residues. V dropped 5 bases and J dropped 7 bases, with 12 bases sitting between them. Per the germline V gene, CDR1 is MDHEN and CDR2 is SYDVKM. CDR3 sequence reads: CASSGDLPNEQFF. In nucleotides, the CDR3 is TGTGCCAGCAGTGGGGACTTACCTAATGAGCAGTTCTTC.

The genes are TRBV28 and TRBJ2-3; D gene unclear. The CDR3 is 14 residues long. Germline values: CDR1 MDHEN, CDR2 SYDVKM. V was shortened by 6 bases and J by 2 bases, with 12 bases between the two germline ends. CDR3 DNA: TGTGCCAGCAGCCCGGGCGGTATCACAGATACGCAGTATTTT. Residues: CASSPGGITDTQYF.

This clone turned up a few times. The rearrangement links TRBV28 to TRBJ2-7; D perhaps matches TRBD2 (5 bases). Germline CDR1 is MDHEN and CDR2 is SYDVKM. Deletions cut 7 bases from V and 4 bases from J, with 17 bases between. The CDR3 extends over 14 amino acids. The CDR3 loop reads CASTTRRGWYEQYF. CDR3 nucleotide sequence: TGTGCCAGCACCACCCGTCGGGGTTGGTACGAGCAGTACTTC.

The chain has TRBV19 and TRBJ1-2, with TRBD1 matching 9 bases. CDR1 and CDR2 from the germline V gene are LNHDA and SQIVND (reference sequence). Unmatched junction bases numbered 3, after V lost 5 bases and J lost 5 bases. The length of the CDR3 is 13 residues. The CDR3 spells CASSPGTGYGYTF. CDR3 coding DNA: TGTGCCAGTAGTCCAGGGACAGGGTATGGCTACACCTTC.

The chain is built from TRBV10-3 and TRBJ1-1; 9 nucleotides line up with TRBD1. V gave up 5 bases and J gave up 1 base; unmatched junction bases: 2. Per the germline V gene, CDR1 is ENHRY and CDR2 is SYGVKD. The CDR3 spans 14 residues. The CDR3 DNA is TGTGCCATCAGTTCGGGACAGGGGAACACTGAAGCTTTCTTT. It yields the protein CAISSGQGNTEAFF.

The V call is TRBV18, the J call TRBJ1-6, with 9 positions matching TRBD1. Germline loops: CDR1 KGHSH, CDR2 LQKENI. The CDR3 runs 16 residues. V trimming: 2 bases; J trimming: 7 bases; junction bases outside the gene matches: 6. Written as DNA, the CDR3 is TGTGCCAGCTCACCATCGACGACAGGGGGGAATTCACCCCTCCACTTT. Translation gives CASSPSTTGGNSPLHF.

The rearrangement uses TRBV28 and TRBJ1-2; D is unclear. The CDR3 spans 16 residues. The ends were cut back, 0 bases at V and 7 bases at J, with 18 bases in the middle. The germline V gene has CDR1 MDHEN and CDR2 SYDVKM. DNA of the CDR3: TGTGCCAGCAGTTTATGGGCCGGGGTACTCGGAGGTGGCTACACCTTC. It specifies CASSLWAGVLGGGYTF.

This chain links TRBV19 with TRBJ2-5; 11 positions match TRBD2. The J segment lost 0 bases and the V segment lost 8 bases, leaving 8 bases of the junction unmatched. CDR1 is LNHDA, CDR2 SQIVND, per germline (reference sequence). This CDR3 has 16 amino acids. The CDR3 DNA is TGTGCCAGTCCAGGACTAGCGGGCCACGACCAAGAGACCCAGTACTTC. Amino acid sequence: CASPGLAGHDQETQYF.

This clone turned up a few times. This CDR3 is also generated by other DNA sequences in the sample. The V gene is TRBV14, the J gene TRBJ2-6; D not resolved. The V end was cut by 1 base, the J end by 2 bases, with 6 bases between. Looked up from germline, CDR1 is SGHDN and CDR2 is FVKESK. This CDR3 spans 15 amino acids. The CDR3: CASSQVGTGANVLTF. CDR3 DNA sequence: TGTGCCAGCAGCCAAGTGGGGACTGGGGCCAACGTCCTGACTTTC.

The J gene is TRBJ1-1, the V gene TRBV18, with D tentatively TRBD1 (6 bases). V lost 2 bases, J lost 13 bases, and 17 bases lay in between. Looked up from germline, CDR1 is KGHSH and CDR2 is LQKENI. The CDR3 is 13 amino acids. In DNA, the CDR3 is TGTGCCAGCTCACCAGCGGGGGCGGGGGACGGTTTCTTT. Translation gives CASSPAGAGDGFF.

The chain uses TRBV9 and TRBJ2-7, with 14 bases matching TRBD2. Unmatched junction bases numbered 9, after V lost 4 bases and J lost 6 bases. Germline V CDR1 and CDR2: SGDLS, YYNGEE. The CDR3 loop spans 16 amino acids. CDR3 residues: CASSPPGLAGVTEQYF. The CDR3 DNA follows: TGTGCCAGCAGCCCACCGGGACTAGCGGGAGTAACCGAGCAGTACTTC.

CDR3 DNA sequence: TGTGCCTCCGCCGGCCAGGGGGGACGGAGCCCTGGAAACACCATATATTTT. As protein: CASAGQGGRSPGNTIYF. This chain connects TRBV10-3 to TRBJ1-3, with TRBD1 matching 7 bases. The CDR3 runs to 17 residues. CDR1 and CDR2 from the germline V gene are ENHRY and SYGVKD. J gave up 2 bases and V 11 bases, and 18 bases lay outside the gene matches.

This chain links TRBV2 with TRBJ2-2; D is uncertain. V dropped 6 bases and J dropped 6 bases, with 8 bases sitting between them. The CDR3 spans 12 residues. Per germline, CDR1 SNHLY and CDR2 FYNNEI. The CDR3 loop reads CASRVTPGELFF. The CDR3 nucleotides are TGTGCCAGCAGGGTTACCCCCGGGGAGCTGTTTTTT.

V is TRBV21-1 and J is TRBJ1-2. TRBV21-1 is a pseudogene. The CDR3 extends over 19 amino acids. CDR3 residues: CATFPPTASWDWGLYGYTF. The CDR3 nucleotides read TGTGCCACCTTTCCCCCGACAGCCAGTTGGGACTGGGGCCTCTATGGCTACACCTTC.

J is TRBJ2-3 and V is TRBV5-4; D not certain. Germline CDR1 reads SGHNT; CDR2 reads YYREEE (reference sequence). The CDR3 has 13 amino acids. V was clipped by 4 bases and J by 1 base, with 7 bases between them. The CDR3 nucleotides are TGTGCCAGCAGCCCCGGCGGCACAGATACGCAGTATTTT. Amino acids: CASSPGGTDTQYF.

The rearrangement joins TRBV7-8 to TRBJ1-5; TRBD1 matches 8 bases. The junction had 9 bases not matched to a gene; V was cut back by 5 bases and J by 6 bases. The CDR3 has 15 residues. Germline-derived CDR1 and CDR2 are SGHVS and FQNEAQ. The DNA of the CDR3 is TGTGCCAGCAGCCGGGACAGGCAGGGAATTCAGCCCCAGCATTTT. Translating it yields CASSRDRQGIQPQHF.

The CDR3 loop is CASSLGGRGNEKLFF. CDR3 DNA sequence: TGTGCCAGCAGCTTGGGCGGCCGGGGTAATGAAAAACTGTTTTTT. The V and J genes are TRBV5-4 and TRBJ1-4, with no clear D. Per germline, CDR1 SGHNT and CDR2 YYREEE (reference sequence). The V end was cut by 0 bases, the J end by 4 bases, with 10 bases between. The CDR3 has 15 amino acids.

J is TRBJ1-2 and V is TRBV21-1. TRBV21-1 is a known pseudogene. The CDR3 has 13 amino acids. Here the CDR3 reads CASSQEGSYGYTF. Here the CDR3 DNA reads TGTGCCAGCAGCCAAGAGGGAAGCTATGGCTACACCTTC.

Only a few counts were recorded for this clone. The chain has TRBV5-1 and TRBJ1-5; D is possibly TRBD1 (5 bases). V shed 0 bases and J shed 7 bases, with 14 bases lying between them. The CDR3 consists of 15 residues. Looked up from germline, CDR1 is SGHRS and CDR2 is YFSETQ. CDR3 residues: CASSLGQERGQPQHF. The DNA for the CDR3 is TGCGCCAGCAGCTTGGGGCAGGAAAGGGGCCAGCCCCAGCATTTT.

J is TRBJ1-1 and V is TRBV6-5; 8 nucleotides align to TRBD1. V shed 7 bases and J 12 bases; nucleotides not matched to a gene: 16. Looked up from germline, CDR1 is MNHEY and CDR2 is SVGAGI. This CDR3 contains 14 residues. CDR3 loop: CASTKMRTGSTPFF. As DNA, the CDR3 is TGTGCCAGCACCAAGATGAGGACAGGGAGTACACCTTTCTTT.

The chain employs TRBV6-5 and TRBJ2-6; 7 nucleotides align to TRBD1. Germline CDR1 and CDR2: MNHEY and SVGAGI. V shed 5 bases and J 4 bases; nucleotides not matched to a gene: 5. This CDR3 region has 15 residues. The CDR3 protein is CASSNPGQGANVLTF. CDR3 nucleotide sequence: TGTGCCAGCAGTAACCCGGGACAGGGGGCCAACGTCCTGACTTTC.

J is TRBJ1-1 and V is TRBV28, with TRBD1 as a possible D gene (5 bases). Germline assignment: CDR1 MDHEN and CDR2 SYDVKM. Trimming took off 8 bases at V and 4 bases at J, with 20 bases between the two ends. The CDR3 covers 15 residues. The CDR3 sequence: CASGIRAGSGTEAFF. The CDR3 region has the DNA TGTGCCAGCGGCATTCGGGCAGGGTCGGGCACTGAAGCTTTCTTT. Complete variable domain (other parts from reference TRBV28 and TRBJ1-1): DVKVTQSSRYLVKRTGEKVFLECVQDMDHENMFWYRQDPGLGLRLIYFSYDVKMKEKGDIPEGYSVSREKKERFSLILESASTNQTSMYLCASGIRAGSGTEAFFGQGTRLTVV.

This chain connects TRBV14 to TRBJ2-2; 7 bases line up with TRBD2. Germline assignment: CDR1 SGHDN and CDR2 FVKESK. V dropped 0 bases and J dropped 8; count of bases not matched to a gene: 12. The CDR3 runs 17 residues. The CDR3 reads CASSQDHLSGWVGELFF. The DNA for the CDR3 is TGTGCCAGCAGCCAAGATCATCTTAGCGGGTGGGTGGGGGAGCTGTTTTTT.

This clone was recorded only once. The CDR3 sequence is CASNNADTQYF. CDR3 DNA: TGTGCCAGCAACAACGCTGACACCCAGTACTTC. This chain uses TRBV6-5 with TRBJ2-5, with D uncertain. Between the trimmed V and J ends, which lost 7 bases and 8 bases, there was a span of 11 bases. This CDR3 spans 11 amino acids. CDR1 and CDR2 (germline): MNHEY, SVGAGI.

The chain couples TRBV28 to TRBJ2-7; D may match TRBD1 or TRBD2 (5 bases each). Germline lookup yields CDR1 MDHEN and CDR2 SYDVKM. V lost 7 bases, J lost 0 bases, and 19 bases lay in between. The CDR3 sequence is 16 residues long. The CDR3 sequence is CASNPIGALPSYEQYF. The CDR3 DNA reads TGTGCCAGCAACCCCATCGGGGCCCTACCCTCCTACGAGCAGTACTTC. The full variable domain, rest sourced from reference TRBV28 and TRBJ2-7, is DVKVTQSSRYLVKRTGEKVFLECVQDMDHENMFWYRQDPGLGLRLIYFSYDVKMKEKGDIPEGYSVSREKKERFSLILESASTNQTSMYLCASNPIGALPSYEQYFGPGTRLTVT.

This chain connects TRBV5-8 to TRBJ1-2; TRBD1 matches 10 bases. The CDR3 totals 13 residues. V dropped 7 bases and J dropped 3; count of bases not matched to a gene: 3. From germline, CDR1 is SGHTS and CDR2 YDEGEE. The CDR3 region has the DNA TGTGCCAGCGGGACAGGGGTGGACTATGGCTACACCTTC. It yields the protein CASGTGVDYGYTF.